This is a list of T cell receptor beta chains from one sample in a study of blood T cell repertoires in COVID-19. Libraries were prepared by immunoSEQ multiplex PCR; TCRdb keeps only in-frame clonotypes and omits some of them. Among 55,000 to 65,000 clones listed, 80% to 95% were seen once. Sequencing input: peripheral blood. The receptors derive from a man aged 55 to 70 with acute or convalescent COVID-19. CDR3s include the opening cysteine and the closing phenylalanine or tryptophan. A D gene is named only where the DNA matches it firmly. Size is omitted from some rows. Given values are once, few, many or a class for expanded clones.

j_call clone_size d_call v_call cdr3_nt cdr3_aa
TRBJ2-2 NA NA TRBV5-1 TGCGCCAGCAGCTTGACGGGAGAGAGGACCGGGGAGCTGTTTTTT CASSLTGERTGELFF
TRBJ2-7 NA TRBD1 TRBV4-2 TGTGCCAGCAGCCAATATAACCGGGACAGACGATCCTACGAGCAGTACTTC CASSQYNRDRRSYEQYF
TRBJ2-7 NA TRBD2 TRBV28 TGTGCCAGCAGTCTGCGGGGGGCTACCTCCTACGAGCAGTACTTC CASSLRGATSYEQYF
TRBJ1-1 NA NA TRBV25-1 TGTGCCAGCAGTTTGGAGGGCAGTCGAGCTTTCTTT CASSLEGSRAFF
TRBJ2-1 NA NA TRBV11-3 TGTGCCAGCAGCTCCGTAGTGAATGAGCAGTTCTTC CASSSVVNEQFF
TRBJ2-7 once NA TRBV6-5 TGTGCCAGCAGTCGCTGGCAGGGTAGTGGGGAGCAGTACTTC CASSRWQGSGEQYF
TRBJ2-7 NA TRBD2 TRBV5-5 TGTGCCAGCAGCTGGACTAGCGGGAGATACGAGCAGTACTTC CASSWTSGRYEQYF
TRBJ2-1 NA TRBD2 TRBV4-3 TGCGCCAGCAGCCAAGATATTTCAGGACTAGCGGCCAATGAGCAGTTCTTC CASSQDISGLAANEQFF
TRBJ2-5 NA NA TRBV19 TGTGCCAGTAGCCCGGGTCCCGGGGAGACCCAGTACTTC CASSPGPGETQYF
TRBJ1-5 NA TRBD1 TRBV7-9 TGTGCCAGCAGCCCCGGGACAGGGCTTTTGGGCAATCAGCCCCAGCATTTT CASSPGTGLLGNQPQHF
TRBJ1-6 NA TRBD1 TRBV19 TGTGCCAGTACGGACAGGGGAAGCTATAATTCACCCCTCCACTTT CASTDRGSYNSPLHF
TRBJ2-5 once NA TRBV7-9 TGTGCCAGCAGCCTCCCGACAGGTACCGGGGAGACCCAGTACTTC CASSLPTGTGETQYF
TRBJ2-1 NA TRBD2 TRBV2 TGTGCCAGCAGAATCGGGAGGGATTACAATGAGCAGTTCTTC CASRIGRDYNEQFF
TRBJ1-1 NA TRBD1 TRBV14 TGTGCCAGCAGCCGGGACAGGATAGTTTGGAACACTGAAGCTTTCTTT CASSRDRIVWNTEAFF
TRBJ1-4 NA TRBD1 TRBV18 TGTGCCAGCTCACTGGACAGGACTTACCCTGCAACTAATGAAAAACTGTTTTTT CASSLDRTYPATNEKLFF
TRBJ1-4 once NA TRBV21-1 TGTGCCAGCAGCTCAAGCGGGGGAGAAAAACTGTTTTTT CASSSSGGEKLFF
TRBJ2-1 NA NA TRBV29-1 TGCAGCGTTCCGTGGCAATGGGAGCAGTTCTTC CSVPWQWEQFF
TRBJ2-7 once TRBD2 TRBV5-4 TGTGCCAGCAGCCTAATTACTAGCGGGAGAAACGAGCAGTACTTC CASSLITSGRNEQYF
TRBJ2-5 NA NA TRBV4-2 TGTGCCAGCAGCAACGGGGTGGAGACCCAGTACTTC CASSNGVETQYF
TRBJ2-7 once NA TRBV18 TGTGCCAGCTCACCATCGACAGGGGCGGGGGAACAGTACTTC CASSPSTGAGEQYF
TRBJ2-7 NA NA TRBV7-2 TGTGCCAGCAGCTTTACTAGCGGAGGACAGGGGCGGGTCTACGAGCAGTACTTC CASSFTSGGQGRVYEQYF
TRBJ1-1 NA NA TRBV6-5 TGTGCCAGCAGTTTACCTTATCCGGGGATGAACACTGAAGCTTTCTTT CASSLPYPGMNTEAFF
TRBJ2-1 NA TRBD2 TRBV19 TGTGCCAGTAGTTCCAGACTACCTAGCGGCTTAAGCTCCTACAATGAGCAGTTCTTC CASSSRLPSGLSSYNEQFF
TRBJ1-5 NA NA TRBV4-1 TGCGCCAGCAGCGATGACAGGCTCAATCAGCCCCAGCATTTT CASSDDRLNQPQHF